Below, 6 T cell receptor beta chains from the same sample are listed, as sequenced in a study of PD-1 blockade in classical Hodgkin lymphoma. Measured with immunoSEQ multiplex PCR; TCRdb has only the in-frame clones, and not every one. The sample shows roughly 46,000 clones, under 80% of them seen only once. Noted time point: cycle 4 day 1 (C4D1), after about 6 weeks of nivolumab. Each of the patients experienced relapse following autologous stem cell transplantation, and their brentuximab vedotin exposure differed. The sample in question was peripheral blood mononuclear cells (PBMCs), obtained before the fourth cycle of nivolumab. These receptors were obtained from a human donor with classical Hodgkin lymphoma.

V gene TRBV16 combines with J gene TRBJ2-3; maybe TRBD1 (6 bases). The CDR3 has 15 amino acids. CDR1 KGHSY and CDR2 FQNENV come from the germline V gene. Trimming shortened V by 4 bases and J by 0 bases, and 11 bases separated the two germline ends. DNA for the CDR3: TGTGCCAGCAGCCCGAGGGGGTCTAGCACAGATACGCAGTATTTT. Residues: CASSPRGSSTDTQYF.

V usage is TRBV7-8 and J usage is TRBJ2-5, with TRBD2 identical over 7 bases. There are 19 residues in the CDR3. J lost 4 bases, V lost 4 bases, and 21 bases had no gene match. Germline V gene sequence: CDR1 SGHVS, CDR2 FQNEAQ. The CDR3 is CASSSGEGDVTPLGETQYF. In nucleotides, the CDR3 is TGTGCCAGCAGCTCCGGGGAGGGAGACGTAACACCCCTCGGAGAGACCCAGTACTTC.

The chain recombines TRBV7-2 with TRBJ1-5, with D tentatively TRBD1 (5 bases). This CDR3 is built from 14 residues. V was shortened by 1 base and J by 7 bases, with 11 bases between the two germline ends. Germline V gives CDR1 SGHTA, CDR2 FQGNSA. The CDR3 sequence is CASSLVQGKQPQHF. In DNA form, the CDR3 reads TGTGCCAGCAGCTTAGTCCAGGGTAAACAGCCCCAGCATTTT.

Of note for this clone: The junction does not match germline at one end; this may be a read error. The J gene is TRBJ2-3, the V gene TRBV19, with 9 positions matching TRBD2. This CDR3 is built from 14 residues. The germline CDR1 and CDR2 sequences are LNHDA and SQIVND (reference sequence). The CDR3 protein is CASSIVGLAETQYF. The CDR3 nucleotides read TGTGCCAGTAGTATAGTGGGACTAGCAGAGACGCAGTATTTT.

The chain couples TRBV9 to TRBJ1-6; the match to TRBD1 covers 8 bases. The CDR3 has 15 amino acids. V dropped 2 bases and J dropped 6; count of bases not matched to a gene: 4. Germline CDR1 SGDLS, CDR2 YYNGEE. The CDR3 loop is CASSVRQGSNSPLHF. In DNA, the CDR3 is TGTGCCAGCAGCGTGAGACAGGGGTCTAATTCACCCCTCCACTTT.

V usage is TRBV7-2 and J usage is TRBJ2-1, with D perhaps TRBD2 (6 bases). Trimming removed 5 bases from V and 12 bases from J, with 17 bases in between. The CDR3 runs 13 residues. CDR1 and CDR2 (germline): SGHTA, FQGNSA. CDR3 residues: CASSASRGAPQFF. DNA for the CDR3: TGTGCCAGCAGCGCCTCTCGCGGGGCCCCGCAGTTCTTC.